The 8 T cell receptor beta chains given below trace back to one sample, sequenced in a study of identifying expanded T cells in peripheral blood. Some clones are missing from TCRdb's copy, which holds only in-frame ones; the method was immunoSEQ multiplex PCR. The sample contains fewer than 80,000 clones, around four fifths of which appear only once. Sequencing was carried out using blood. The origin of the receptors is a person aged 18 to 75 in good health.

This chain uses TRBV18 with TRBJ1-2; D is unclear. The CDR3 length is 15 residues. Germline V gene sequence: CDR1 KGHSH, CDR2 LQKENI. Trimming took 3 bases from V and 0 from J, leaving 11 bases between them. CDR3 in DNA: TGTGCCAGCTCACCGCTCCGGGAGTCTAACTATGGCTACACCTTC. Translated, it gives CASSPLRESNYGYTF.

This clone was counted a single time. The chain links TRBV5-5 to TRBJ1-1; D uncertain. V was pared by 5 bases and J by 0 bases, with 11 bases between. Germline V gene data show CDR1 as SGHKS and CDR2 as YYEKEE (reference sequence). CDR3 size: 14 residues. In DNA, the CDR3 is TGTGCCAGCAGACGGGTGGGTATGAACACTGAAGCTTTCTTT. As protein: CASRRVGMNTEAFF.

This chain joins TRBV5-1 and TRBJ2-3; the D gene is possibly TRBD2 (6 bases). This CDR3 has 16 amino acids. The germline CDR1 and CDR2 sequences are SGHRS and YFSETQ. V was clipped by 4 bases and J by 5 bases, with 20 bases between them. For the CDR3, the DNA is TGCGCCAGCAGCCTAGCTCCTGCGGGGCCGGGAGATACGCAGTATTTT. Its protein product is CASSLAPAGPGDTQYF.

CDR3 nucleotide sequence: TGTGCAAGTCGCTTCGACCCCTCCTACGAGCAGTACGTC. It translates to CASRFDPSYEQYV. This chain connects TRBV12-2 to TRBJ2-7. TRBV12-2 is designated a pseudogene. The CDR3 is made up of 13 amino acids.

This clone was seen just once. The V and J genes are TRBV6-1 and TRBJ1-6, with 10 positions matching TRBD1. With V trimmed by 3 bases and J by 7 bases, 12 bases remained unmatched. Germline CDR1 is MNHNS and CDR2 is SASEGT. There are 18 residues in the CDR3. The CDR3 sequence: CASSDPQDRGKGNSPLHF. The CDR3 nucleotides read TGTGCCAGCAGTGACCCCCAGGACAGGGGGAAAGGAAATTCACCCCTCCACTTT.

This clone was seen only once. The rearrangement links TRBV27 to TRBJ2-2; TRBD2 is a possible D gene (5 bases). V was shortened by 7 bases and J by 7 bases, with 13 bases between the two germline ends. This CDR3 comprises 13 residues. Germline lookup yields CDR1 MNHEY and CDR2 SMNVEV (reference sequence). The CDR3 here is CASTGEGRGELFF. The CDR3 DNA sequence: TGTGCCAGCACCGGCGAGGGCCGCGGGGAGCTGTTTTTT.

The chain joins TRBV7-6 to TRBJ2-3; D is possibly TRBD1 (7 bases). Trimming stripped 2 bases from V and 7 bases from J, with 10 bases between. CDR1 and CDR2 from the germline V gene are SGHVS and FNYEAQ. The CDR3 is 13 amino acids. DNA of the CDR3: TGTGCCAGCAGCTTACAGGGGGGAAATACGCAGTATTTT. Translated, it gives CASSLQGGNTQYF.

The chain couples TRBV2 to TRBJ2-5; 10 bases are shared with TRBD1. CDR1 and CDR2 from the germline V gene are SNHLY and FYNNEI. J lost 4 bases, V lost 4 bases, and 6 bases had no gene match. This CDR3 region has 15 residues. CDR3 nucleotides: TGTGCCAGCAGTGTTCGACAGGGGGCAGGAGAGACCCAGTACTTC. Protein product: CASSVRQGAGETQYF.